The clone carrying this T cell receptor beta chain was observed once. Its cognate antigen is unknown. Trimming removed 4 bases from V and 4 bases from J; junction bases left unmatched: 6. The CDR3 extends over 14 amino acids. Germline V gene data show CDR1 as SGHRS and CDR2 as YFSETQ. This specimen comes from a study of shared clonotypes between healthy human individuals. Study conclusions and caveats: Collection of samples was limited to blood; tissue repertoires likely differ. The small donor group covered limited genetic and exposure diversity.

Only Caucasian adults living in Nashville, Tennessee served as donors. The data were produced by immunoSEQ multiplex PCR, yet TCRdb's version contains in-frame clones alone and is incomplete. The sample contains roughly 2,500,000 clones, 93% of which appear only once. The rearrangement links TRBV5-1 to TRBJ1-1, with 8 bases matching TRBD1. Sequencing was performed on naive CD4+ T cells from PBMCs. This sample's subset: CD45RA+ positively selected. The origin of this receptor is a man aged 18 to 35 in good health. Some clones in this sample may be carry-over from other donors' samples. CDR3 sequence (DNA): TGCGCCAGCAGCCTACAACAGGGGGGCACTGAAGCTTTCTTT. It codes for CASSLQQGGTEAFF.